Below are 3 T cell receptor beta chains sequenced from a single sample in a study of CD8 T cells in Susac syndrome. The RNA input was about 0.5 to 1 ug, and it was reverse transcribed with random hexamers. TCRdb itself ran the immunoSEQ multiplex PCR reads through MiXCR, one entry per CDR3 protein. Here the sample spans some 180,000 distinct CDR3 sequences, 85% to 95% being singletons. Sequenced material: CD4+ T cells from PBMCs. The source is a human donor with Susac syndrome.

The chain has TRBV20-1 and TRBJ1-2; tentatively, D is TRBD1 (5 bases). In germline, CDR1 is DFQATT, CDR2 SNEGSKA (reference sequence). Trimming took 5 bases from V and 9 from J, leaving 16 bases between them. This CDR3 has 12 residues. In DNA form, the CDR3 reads TGCAGTGCTGAGGACACTCTCTCCAGCTACACCTTC. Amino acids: CSAEDTLSSYTF.

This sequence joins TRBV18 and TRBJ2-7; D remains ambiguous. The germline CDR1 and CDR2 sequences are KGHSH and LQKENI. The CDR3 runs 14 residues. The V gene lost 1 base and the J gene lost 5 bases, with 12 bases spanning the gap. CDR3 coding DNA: TGTGCCAGCTCACCACACGCGATTGACGACGAGCAGTACTTC. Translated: CASSPHAIDDEQYF.

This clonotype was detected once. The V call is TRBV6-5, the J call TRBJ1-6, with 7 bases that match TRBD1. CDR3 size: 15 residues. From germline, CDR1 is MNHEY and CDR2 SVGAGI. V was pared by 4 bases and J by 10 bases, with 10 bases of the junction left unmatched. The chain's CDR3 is CASSLAGQVSSPLHF. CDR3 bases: TGTGCCAGCAGTTTAGCTGGACAGGTATCGTCACCCCTCCACTTT.